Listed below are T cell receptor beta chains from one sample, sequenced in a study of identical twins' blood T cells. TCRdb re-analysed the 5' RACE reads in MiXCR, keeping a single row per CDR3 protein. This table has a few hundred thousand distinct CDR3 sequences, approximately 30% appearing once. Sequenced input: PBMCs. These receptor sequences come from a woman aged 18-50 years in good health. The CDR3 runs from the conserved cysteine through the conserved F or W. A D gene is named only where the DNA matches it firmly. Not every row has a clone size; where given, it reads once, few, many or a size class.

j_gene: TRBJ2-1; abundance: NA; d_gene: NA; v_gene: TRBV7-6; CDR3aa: CASSRGVEQFF; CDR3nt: TGTGCCAGCAGCAGAGGGGTTGAGCAGTTCTTC
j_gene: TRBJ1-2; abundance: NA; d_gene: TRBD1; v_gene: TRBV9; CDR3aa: CASSPHRGIDYGYTF; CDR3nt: TGTGCCAGCAGCCCCCACAGGGGTATAGACTATGGCTACACCTTC
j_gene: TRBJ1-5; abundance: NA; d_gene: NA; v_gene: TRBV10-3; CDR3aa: CAISEGISQPQHF; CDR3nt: TGTGCCATCAGTGAGGGAATTAGCCAGCCCCAGCATTTT
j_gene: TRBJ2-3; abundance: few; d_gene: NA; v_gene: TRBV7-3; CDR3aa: CASSLSYTDTQYF; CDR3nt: TGTGCCAGCAGCCTTTCTTACACAGATACGCAGTATTTT
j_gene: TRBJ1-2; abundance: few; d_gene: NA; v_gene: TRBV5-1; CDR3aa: CASSPTGNPDYGYTF; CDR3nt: TGCGCCAGCAGCCCAACAGGGAACCCCGACTATGGCTACACCTTC
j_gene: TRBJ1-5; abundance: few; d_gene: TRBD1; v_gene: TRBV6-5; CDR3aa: CASREGALHQPQHF; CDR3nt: TGTGCCAGCAGGGAGGGGGCCCTTCATCAGCCCCAGCATTTT
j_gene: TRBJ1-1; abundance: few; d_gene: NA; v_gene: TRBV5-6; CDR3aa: CASSSVVEAFF; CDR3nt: TGTGCCAGCAGCTCGGTGGTTGAAGCTTTCTTT
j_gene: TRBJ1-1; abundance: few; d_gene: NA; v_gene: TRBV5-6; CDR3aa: CAGLDSRKGNTEAFF; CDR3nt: TGTGCCGGACTGGACAGCAGAAAAGGGAACACTGAAGCTTTCTTT
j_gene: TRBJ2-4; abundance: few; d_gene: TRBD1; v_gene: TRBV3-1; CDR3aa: CASSQKQGKVQYF; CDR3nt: TGTGCCAGCAGCCAGAAACAGGGGAAGGTTCAGTACTTC
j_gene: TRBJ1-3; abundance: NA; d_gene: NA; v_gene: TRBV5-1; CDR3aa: CASSLDGPPSGNTIYF; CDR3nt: TGCGCCAGCAGCTTGGACGGACCCCCCTCTGGAAACACCATATATTTT
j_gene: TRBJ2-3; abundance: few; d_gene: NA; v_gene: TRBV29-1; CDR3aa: CSVLRDNTDTQYF; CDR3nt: TGCAGCGTCCTAAGGGATAACACAGATACGCAGTATTTT
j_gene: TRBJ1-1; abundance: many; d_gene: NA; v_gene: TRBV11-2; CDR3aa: CASSLSLSSAEAFF; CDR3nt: TGTGCCAGCAGCTTATCGCTATCGTCGGCTGAAGCTTTCTTT
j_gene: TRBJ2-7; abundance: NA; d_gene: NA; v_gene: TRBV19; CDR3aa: CASSFGNLGEQYF; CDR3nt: TGTGCCAGTAGCTTCGGCAATCTGGGAGAGCAGTACTTC
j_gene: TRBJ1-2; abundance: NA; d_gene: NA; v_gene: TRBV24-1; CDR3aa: CATSDRQVNYGYTF; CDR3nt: TGTGCCACCAGTGACCGACAGGTTAACTATGGCTACACCTTC
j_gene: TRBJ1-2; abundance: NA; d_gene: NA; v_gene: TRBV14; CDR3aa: CASSQGTGAIYGYTF; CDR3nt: TGTGCCAGCAGCCAGGGGACCGGAGCTATCTATGGCTACACCTTC
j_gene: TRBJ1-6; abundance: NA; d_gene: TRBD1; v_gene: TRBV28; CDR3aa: CASSPQGNSSPLHF; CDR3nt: TGTGCCAGCAGCCCACAGGGGAACTCTTCACCCCTCCACTTT
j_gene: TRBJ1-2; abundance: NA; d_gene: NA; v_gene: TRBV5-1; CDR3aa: CASSLPGTHYGYTF; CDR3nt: TGCGCCAGCAGCTTGCCCGGGACCCACTATGGCTACACCTTC
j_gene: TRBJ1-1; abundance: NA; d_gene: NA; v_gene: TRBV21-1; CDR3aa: CASSKEPDSFEAFF; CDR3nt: TGTGCCAGCAGCAAAGAACCAGATAGCTTTGAAGCTTTCTTT
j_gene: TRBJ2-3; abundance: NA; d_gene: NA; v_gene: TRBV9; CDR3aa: CASSSTAGLTDTQYF; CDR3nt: TGTGCCAGCAGCTCAACTGCGGGGCTCACAGATACGCAGTATTTT
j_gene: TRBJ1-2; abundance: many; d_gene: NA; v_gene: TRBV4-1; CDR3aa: CASSQGPGRFYGYTF; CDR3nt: TGCGCCAGCAGCCAGGGGCCGGGACGATTCTATGGCTACACCTTC
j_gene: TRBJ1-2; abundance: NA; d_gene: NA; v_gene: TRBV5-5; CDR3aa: CASSLEGRTKPINYGYTF; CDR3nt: TGTGCCAGCAGCTTGGAAGGACGGACGAAGCCCATTAACTATGGCTACACCTTC
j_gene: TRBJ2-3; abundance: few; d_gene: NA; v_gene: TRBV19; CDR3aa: CASSLPLGGTDTQYF; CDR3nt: TGTGCCAGTAGTCTTCCCTTAGGCGGCACAGATACGCAGTATTTT
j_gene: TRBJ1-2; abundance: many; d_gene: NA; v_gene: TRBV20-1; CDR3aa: CSAREQGYYYTF; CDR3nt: TGCAGTGCTAGAGAACAGGGTTATTACTACACCTTC
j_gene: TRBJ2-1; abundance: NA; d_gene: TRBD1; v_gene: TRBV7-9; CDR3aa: CASSGLQGASYNEQFF; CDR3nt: TGTGCCAGCAGCGGACTTCAGGGGGCCTCCTACAATGAGCAGTTCTTC
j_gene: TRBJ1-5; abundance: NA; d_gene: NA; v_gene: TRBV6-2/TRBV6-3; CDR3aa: CASSTSSQGGRNQPQHF; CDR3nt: TGTGCCAGCAGTACATCTTCACAGGGAGGTCGCAATCAGCCCCAGCATTTT
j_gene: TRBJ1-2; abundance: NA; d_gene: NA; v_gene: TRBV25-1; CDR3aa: CASSEVVGNGYTF; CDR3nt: TGTGCCAGCAGTGAAGTGGTGGGGAATGGCTACACCTTC
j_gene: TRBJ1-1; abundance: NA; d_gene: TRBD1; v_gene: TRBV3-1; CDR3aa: CASSQWDRREAFF; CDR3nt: TGTGCCAGCAGCCAATGGGACAGGAGGGAAGCTTTCTTT
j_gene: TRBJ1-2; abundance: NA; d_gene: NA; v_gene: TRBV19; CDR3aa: CASSIRGADGYTF; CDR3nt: TGTGCCAGTAGTATAAGGGGTGCCGATGGCTACACCTTC
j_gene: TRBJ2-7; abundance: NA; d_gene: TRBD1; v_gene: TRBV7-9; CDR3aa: CASSHQTGTYEQYF; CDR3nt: TGTGCCAGCAGCCACCAGACAGGGACCTACGAGCAGTACTTC
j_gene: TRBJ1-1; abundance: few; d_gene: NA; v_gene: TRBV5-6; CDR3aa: CASSLVSSRRSRTEAFF; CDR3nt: TGTGCCAGCAGCTTGGTCTCTAGCCGACGGTCGAGGACTGAAGCTTTCTTT
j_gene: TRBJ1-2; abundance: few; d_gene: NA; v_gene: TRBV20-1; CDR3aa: CSARVRRTARHNYGYTF; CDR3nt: TGCAGTGCTAGAGTTAGGCGGACCGCCCGTCATAACTATGGCTACACCTTC
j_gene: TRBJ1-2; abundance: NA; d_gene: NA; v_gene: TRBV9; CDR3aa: CASSRSRSGYGYTF; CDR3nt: TGTGCCAGCAGCCGTTCTAGATCGGGCTATGGCTACACCTTC
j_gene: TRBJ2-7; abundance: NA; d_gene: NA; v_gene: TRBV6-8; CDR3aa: CASSYHRIRYEQYF; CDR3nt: TGTGCCAGCAGTTACCACAGGATCAGGTACGAGCAGTACTTC
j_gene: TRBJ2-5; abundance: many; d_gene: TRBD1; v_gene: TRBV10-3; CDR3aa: CAIRDSSQTQYF; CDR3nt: TGTGCCATCCGGGACAGCAGCCAGACCCAGTACTTC
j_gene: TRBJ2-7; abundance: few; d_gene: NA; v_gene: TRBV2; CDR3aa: CASSEGAYEPYEQYF; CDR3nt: TGTGCCAGCAGTGAAGGTGCCTACGAGCCCTACGAGCAGTACTTC
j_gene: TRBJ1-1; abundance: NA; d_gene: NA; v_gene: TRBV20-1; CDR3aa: CSESGSSEAFF; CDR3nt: TGCAGCGAAAGTGGAAGTTCTGAAGCTTTCTTT
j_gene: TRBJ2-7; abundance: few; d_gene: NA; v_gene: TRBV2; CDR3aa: CASSENPTDSYEQYF; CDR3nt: TGTGCCAGCAGTGAAAATCCGACGGACTCCTACGAGCAGTACTTC
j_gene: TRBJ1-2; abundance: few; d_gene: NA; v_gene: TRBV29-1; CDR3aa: CSVDAGGGSFNYGYTF; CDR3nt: TGCAGCGTCGACGCCGGCGGGGGTTCTTTCAACTATGGCTACACCTTC
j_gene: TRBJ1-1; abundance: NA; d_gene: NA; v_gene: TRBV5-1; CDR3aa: CASSLGAGANTEALF; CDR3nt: TGCGCCAGCAGCTTGGGGGCGGGAGCAAACACTGAAGCTCTCTTT
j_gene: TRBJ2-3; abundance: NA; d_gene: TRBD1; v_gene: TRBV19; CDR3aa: CASSSNRGVWSDTQYF; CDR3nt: TGTGCCAGTAGTTCTAACAGGGGAGTATGGTCAGATACGCAGTATTTT
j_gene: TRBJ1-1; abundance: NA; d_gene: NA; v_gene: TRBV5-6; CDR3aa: CARSISRDGNTEAFF; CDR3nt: TGTGCCCGCAGCATTTCCAGGGACGGAAACACTGAAGCTTTCTTT
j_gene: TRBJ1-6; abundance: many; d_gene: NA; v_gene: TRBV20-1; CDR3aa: CSVGAINNKNSPLHF; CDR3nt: TGCAGTGTGGGGGCAATCAATAACAAAAATTCACCCCTCCACTTT
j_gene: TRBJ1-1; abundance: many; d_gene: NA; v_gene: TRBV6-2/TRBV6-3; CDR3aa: CASSYRGNEAFF; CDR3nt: TGTGCCAGCAGTTACCGGGGGAATGAAGCTTTCTTT
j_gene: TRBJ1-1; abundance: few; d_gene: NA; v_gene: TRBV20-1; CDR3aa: CSARGGVYTEAFF; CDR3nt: TGCAGTGCTAGAGGGGGCGTATACACTGAAGCTTTCTTT
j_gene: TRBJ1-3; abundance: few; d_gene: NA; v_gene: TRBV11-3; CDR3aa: CASSLDALPLRNTIYF; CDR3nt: TGTGCCAGCAGCTTGGACGCTCTCCCCCTTAGAAACACCATATATTTT
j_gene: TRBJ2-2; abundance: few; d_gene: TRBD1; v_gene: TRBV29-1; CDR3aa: CSVPGQGSGELFF; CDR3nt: TGCAGCGTGCCGGGACAGGGTTCCGGGGAGCTGTTTTTT
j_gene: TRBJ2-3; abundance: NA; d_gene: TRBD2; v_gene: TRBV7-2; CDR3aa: CASSFASGSTDTQYF; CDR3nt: TGTGCCAGCAGCTTTGCTAGCGGCAGCACAGATACGCAGTATTTT
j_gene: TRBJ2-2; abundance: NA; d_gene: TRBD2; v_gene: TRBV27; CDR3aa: CASSFGGAGELFF; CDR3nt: TGTGCCAGCAGTTTCGGGGGGGCCGGGGAGCTGTTTTTT
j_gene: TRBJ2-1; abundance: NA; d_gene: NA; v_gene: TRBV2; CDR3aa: CASSETTRSYNEQFF; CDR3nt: TGTGCCAGCAGTGAGACTACCCGCTCCTACAATGAGCAGTTCTTC
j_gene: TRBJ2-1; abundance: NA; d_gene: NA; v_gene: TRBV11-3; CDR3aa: CASSQQGSSYNEQFF; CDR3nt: TGTGCCAGCAGCCAACAGGGCTCCTCCTACAATGAGCAGTTCTTC
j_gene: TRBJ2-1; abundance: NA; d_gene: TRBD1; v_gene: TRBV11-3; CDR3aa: CASSPRDRLYNEQFF; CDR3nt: TGTGCCAGCAGCCCTCGGGACAGGCTTTACAATGAGCAGTTCTTC
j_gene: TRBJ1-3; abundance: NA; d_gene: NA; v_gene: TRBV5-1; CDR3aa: CASSLALNPGNTIYF; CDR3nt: TGCGCCAGCAGCTTGGCACTAAACCCTGGAAACACCATATATTTT
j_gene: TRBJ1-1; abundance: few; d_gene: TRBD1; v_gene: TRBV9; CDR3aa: CASSVGTESEAFF; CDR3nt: TGTGCCAGCAGCGTCGGGACAGAGAGTGAAGCTTTCTTT
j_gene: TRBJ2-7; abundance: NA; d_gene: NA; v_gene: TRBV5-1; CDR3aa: CASSLARFSSEQYF; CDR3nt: TGCGCCAGCAGCTTGGCTCGGTTCTCCAGTGAGCAGTACTTC
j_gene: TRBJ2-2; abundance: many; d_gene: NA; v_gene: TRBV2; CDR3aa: CASKPNTGELFF; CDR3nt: TGTGCCAGCAAACCGAACACCGGGGAGCTGTTTTTT
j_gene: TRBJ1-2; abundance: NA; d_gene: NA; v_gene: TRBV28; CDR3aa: CAIRPGVSYGYTF; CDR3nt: TGTGCCATCAGACCCGGGGTGTCCTATGGCTACACCTTC